This is a list of T cell receptor beta chains from one sample in a study of cytomegalovirus exposure and HLA in healthy donors. Only in-frame clones appear in the TCRdb table, and some are missing; sequencing was by immunoSEQ multiplex PCR. Of around 150,000 clones detected, approximately 80% appear once; the ten largest clones hold roughly 1.4%. What was sequenced was PBMCs. The receptors here all came from a woman aged 18-29 years in good health and CMV-seronegative. Each CDR3 is given without its conserved first and last residue.

>TRBJ1-4|TRBV28
ASNPWGGVEKLF
>TRBJ2-7|TRBV28
ASSVNYEQY
>TRBJ1-1|TRBV5-1
ASSLDRNEAF
>TRBJ2-1|TRBV5-6
ASSIPGTRSYNEQF
>TRBJ2-5|TRBV14
ASSQDGLGGTKGTQY
>TRBJ2-7|TRBV6-5
ASSAGAGGYEQY
>TRBJ1-4|TRBV29-1
SVRRGLSEKLF
>TRBJ2-3|TRBV27
ASSVIRGGGDTQY
>TRBJ2-3|TRBV2
ASSLVAITDTQY
>TRBJ2-2|TRBV5-6
ASSLATGVTGELF
>TRBJ1-2|TRBV19
ASSIDRHYGYT
>TRBJ1-1|TRBV5-1
ASRHTGPNTEAF
>TRBJ2-7|TRBV30
AWRSKTGTDYEQY
>TRBJ1-2|TRBV15
ATSILRGIGYT
>TRBJ1-3|TRBV7-6
ASSPMSGNSGNTIY
>TRBJ2-7|TRBV7-7
ASSLDGTGAYEQY
>TRBJ2-7|TRBV5-4
ASSYSGAYEQY
>TRBJ1-2|TRBV7-9
ASSPGL
>TRBJ2-7|TRBV2
ASKRTGLYEQY
>TRBJ1-5|TRBV5-6
ASSLGGPLGVGNQPQH
>TRBJ2-3|TRBV6-5
ASSYGRGRGTDTQY
>TRBJ2-7|TRBV6-6
ASSYQGPNSYEQY
>TRBJ2-5|TRBV6-1
ASSELMLRTGGLETQY
>TRBJ1-3|TRBV2
ASSEFQGDRNTIY
>TRBJ2-3|TRBV2
ASSNRQGSTDTQY
>TRBJ2-7|TRBV7-9
ASSLVGGPYEQY
>TRBJ2-3|TRBV19
ASSITGGNTDTQY
>TRBJ2-7|TRBV5-4
ASSQVGTGNYEQY
>TRBJ1-5|TRBV5-1
ASSLAGMDQPQH